Listed below are T cell receptor beta chains from one sample, sequenced in a study of metastatic and nonmetastatic thyroid tumors. MiXCR reprocessed the PCR reads for TCRdb. The sample includes tens of thousands of clones, 15% to 20% of them seen just once. Specimen: blood. The receptors originated from a female donor with papillary thyroid cancer or a benign thyroid nodule (not recorded which). Some clones in this sample may be carry-over from other donors' samples. CDR3s include the opening cysteine and the closing phenylalanine or tryptophan. A D gene is named only where the DNA matches it firmly. Where a row states a size, it is once, few, many or the class of an expanded clone; other rows omit it.

d_call | j_call | v_call | clone_size | cdr3_aa | cdr3_nt
TRBD2 | TRBJ2-3 | TRBV20-1 | many | CSAGGLAGGPGSTDTQYF | TGCAGTGCTGGGGGACTAGCGGGAGGGCCGGGGAGCACAGATACGCAGTATTTT
NA | TRBJ2-3 | TRBV6-1 | few | CASSQLPQALDTQYF | TGTGCCAGCTCCCAACTGCCTCAGGCCCTAGATACGCAGTATTTT
TRBD1 | TRBJ2-1 | TRBV12-3/TRBV12-4 | NA | CASSLRQGLFYNEQFF | TGTGCCAGCAGTCTCCGACAGGGGCTCTTCTACAATGAGCAGTTCTTC
NA | TRBJ2-3 | TRBV30 | NA | CAWSLETEGTDTQYF | TGTGCCTGGAGTCTCGAGACTGAAGGCACAGATACGCAGTATTTT
NA | TRBJ2-1 | TRBV28 | NA | CASSKSPSSYNEQFF | TGTGCCAGCAGTAAGTCCCCAAGCTCCTACAATGAGCAGTTCTTC
NA | TRBJ1-3 | TRBV28 | many | CASSSGQSSGNTIYF | TGTGCCAGCAGTTCTGGACAGAGCTCTGGAAACACCATATATTTT
NA | TRBJ2-1 | TRBV20-1 | NA | CSASALGTREDNEQFF | TGCAGTGCTAGCGCTCTAGGGACGCGAGAAGACAATGAGCAGTTCTTC
TRBD2 | TRBJ2-1 | TRBV6-4 | many | CASKRTSWGNEQFF | TGTGCCAGCAAAAGGACTAGCTGGGGGAATGAGCAGTTCTTC
NA | TRBJ1-5 | TRBV27 | many | CASSPGTRNQPQHF | TGTGCCAGCAGTCCCGGGACAAGAAATCAGCCCCAGCATTTT
TRBD1 | TRBJ2-1 | TRBV6-5 | medium-sized | CASSYAGTEYNEQFF | TGTGCCAGCAGTTACGCCGGGACAGAGTACAATGAGCAGTTCTTC
NA | TRBJ2-5 | TRBV5-1 | many | CASSLQEQETQYF | TGCGCCAGCAGCTTGCAAGAGCAAGAGACCCAGTACTTC
TRBD1 | TRBJ1-2 | TRBV6-1 | NA | CASSEGTGLYGYTF | TGTGCCAGCAGTGAAGGGACAGGGCTTTATGGCTACACCTTC
TRBD2 | TRBJ2-2 | TRBV5-1 | NA | CASSPRTPSGSVGGNTGELFF | TGCGCCAGCAGCCCGCGCACGCCTAGCGGGAGTGTAGGTGGTAACACCGGGGAGCTGTTTTTT
NA | TRBJ1-2 | TRBV28 | few | CASSFRGQGYGYTF | TGTGCCAGCAGTTTCCGAGGGCAGGGGTATGGCTACACCTTC
NA | TRBJ2-7 | TRBV15 | many | CATSRDIGTSYEQYF | TGTGCCACCAGCAGAGATATCGGGACCTCCTACGAGCAGTACTTC
NA | TRBJ2-7 | TRBV6-2/TRBV6-3 | few | CASSGGHYEQYF | TGTGCCAGCTCAGGGGGGCACTACGAGCAGTACTTC
TRBD1 | TRBJ2-7 | TRBV19 | many | CASSRQGAPYEQYF | TGTGCCAGCAGCCGACAGGGGGCTCCCTACGAGCAGTACTTC
NA | TRBJ2-2 | TRBV19 | NA | CASSMIRNTGELFF | TGTGCCAGTAGTATGATAAGGAACACCGGGGAGCTGTTTTTT
TRBD1 | TRBJ2-7 | TRBV6-5 | many | CASSYSRRQQGKLGDAYEQYF | TGTGCCAGCAGTTACTCGAGGCGTCAACAGGGGAAGCTCGGCGATGCCTACGAGCAGTACTTC
NA | TRBJ2-7 | TRBV4-1 | many | CASSQVWPVGAGGEQYF | TGCGCCAGCAGCCAAGTCTGGCCTGTGGGCGCAGGGGGGGAGCAGTACTTC
NA | TRBJ2-3 | TRBV24-1 | many | CATPKPGLKDTQYF | TGTGCCACCCCTAAACCGGGACTTAAGGATACGCAGTATTTT
TRBD1 | TRBJ1-1 | TRBV29-1 | many | CSVHRGGTEAFF | TGCAGCGTGCACAGGGGAGGAACTGAAGCTTTCTTT
NA | TRBJ2-7 | TRBV19 | many | CASKFVGAYEQYF | TGTGCCAGTAAGTTTGTAGGGGCCTACGAGCAGTACTTC
TRBD2 | TRBJ2-7 | TRBV3-1 | many | CASSQVAGEVEQYF | TGTGCCAGCAGCCAAGTAGCGGGAGAGGTGGAGCAGTACTTC
TRBD1 | TRBJ2-2 | TRBV11-3 | NA | CASSFYRGYTGELFF | TGTGCCAGCAGCTTCTACAGGGGGTACACCGGGGAGCTGTTTTTT
TRBD2 | TRBJ2-2 | TRBV7-9 | NA | CASSLRGRAPGELFF | TGTGCCAGCAGCTTACGCGGGAGGGCCCCCGGGGAGCTGTTTTTT
TRBD1 | TRBJ2-3 | TRBV15 | many | CATSRASGQGFSNTDTQYF | TGTGCCACCAGCAGAGCTTCGGGACAGGGTTTTTCGAACACAGATACGCAGTATTTT
NA | TRBJ2-1 | TRBV4-1 | many | CASSQVLGERQFF | TGCGCCAGCAGCCAAGTCCTCGGTGAGCGGCAGTTCTTC
NA | TRBJ1-4 | TRBV30 | many | CACLIGGEKLFF | TGTGCCTGTCTTATCGGGGGGGAAAAACTGTTTTTT
NA | TRBJ2-2 | TRBV6-4 | few | CASSHRAATGELFF | TGTGCCAGCAGCCACAGGGCGGCCACCGGGGAGCTGTTTTTT
TRBD2 | TRBJ2-7 | TRBV11-2 | NA | CASSPSGVGYEQYF | TGTGCCAGCAGCCCTAGCGGGGTGGGCTACGAGCAGTACTTC
NA | TRBJ2-5 | TRBV5-1 | many | CASSLGGAQETQYF | TGCGCCAGCAGCTTGGGAGGAGCACAAGAGACCCAGTACTTC
NA | TRBJ1-5 | TRBV20-1 | many | CSARDDSGNQPQHF | TGCAGTGCTAGAGACGACAGCGGCAATCAGCCCCAGCATTTT
TRBD1 | TRBJ2-5 | TRBV10-3 | many | CAIRKTGLQETQYF | TGTGCCATCAGGAAGACAGGGCTTCAGGAGACCCAGTACTTC
TRBD2 | TRBJ2-1 | TRBV7-3 | many | CAGSLAGGYNEQFF | TGTGCCGGCAGCTTGGCGGGAGGATACAATGAGCAGTTCTTC
TRBD1 | TRBJ2-1 | TRBV11-1 | many | CASRPPTRDRTNNEQFF | TGTGCCAGCAGACCACCCACCCGGGACAGGACCAACAATGAGCAGTTCTTC
NA | TRBJ1-5 | TRBV7-9 | many | CASSHTGSGNQPQHF | TGTGCCAGCAGCCATACAGGATCGGGCAATCAGCCCCAGCATTTT
TRBD2 | TRBJ2-7 | TRBV5-1 | many | CASSLTGTSVDEQYF | TGCGCCAGCAGCTTGACAGGGACTAGCGTCGACGAGCAGTACTTC
NA | TRBJ1-1 | TRBV29-1 | many | CSVAAGVNAEAFF | TGCAGCGTGGCAGCGGGAGTGAACGCTGAAGCTTTCTTT
NA | TRBJ2-3 | TRBV12-3/TRBV12-4 | many | CASSLHTDTQYF | TGTGCCAGCAGCCTTCACACAGATACGCAGTATTTT
TRBD1 | TRBJ2-5 | TRBV6-1 | NA | CASSRQGLETQYF | TGTGCCAGCAGTCGACAGGGATTGGAGACACAGTACTTC
TRBD2 | TRBJ2-4 | TRBV2 | few | CASSEAFSAGGPGDIQYF | TGTGCCAGCAGTGAAGCATTCTCGGCGGGAGGGCCCGGCGACATTCAGTACTTC